Below, 28 T cell receptor beta chains from the same sample are listed, as sequenced in a study of OX40 agonist ivuxolimab in advanced cancers. TCRdb's copy holds only in-frame clones and misses some; the assay was immunoSEQ multiplex PCR. The sample lists 55,000 to 65,000 clones, 86% occurring once. The sample here was CD4+ or CD8+ T cells sorted from blood, taken in a trial of the OX40 agonist ivuxolimab. Receptors were obtained from an adult with an advanced solid tumor such as melanoma, head and neck, liver or kidney cancer.

Regarding this clone: This specimen includes other DNA sequences encoding the same CDR3. CDR3 in DNA: TGTGCCAGTAGTCCACAGGGATTCTATGGCTACACCTTC. Translating gives CASSPQGFYGYTF. The V gene is TRBV19, the J gene TRBJ1-2; D is possibly TRBD1 (6 bases). The V and J ends lost 5 bases and 4 bases respectively, with 11 bases between them. CDR1 is LNHDA, CDR2 SQIVND, per germline (reference sequence). The CDR3 has 13 residues.

The chain has TRBV7-9 and TRBJ2-7; 7 bases line up with TRBD1. This CDR3 has 14 residues. Trimming took 1 base from V and 5 from J; bases not matched to a gene: 5. Germline loops: CDR1 SEHNR, CDR2 FQNEAQ (reference sequence). CDR3 in DNA: TGTGCCAGCAGCTTAGGAAGGGGGCCCCACGAGCAGTACTTC. Residues: CASSLGRGPHEQYF.

The chain uses TRBV18 and TRBJ2-5; 7 bases map to TRBD2. Germline loops: CDR1 KGHSH, CDR2 LQKENI. The CDR3 sequence is 17 residues long. The V and J ends lost 3 bases and 0 bases, in that order; junction bases with no gene match: 10. The CDR3 DNA sequence: TGTGCCAGCTCACCCCGGGGGGTTTCCGGGAACCAAGAGACCCAGTACTTC. Translated, it gives CASSPRGVSGNQETQYF.

This rearrangement joins TRBV28 to TRBJ1-2, with D possibly matching TRBD1 (5 bases). The CDR3 is made up of 16 amino acids. Looked up from germline, CDR1 is MDHEN and CDR2 is SYDVKM. With 2 bases removed from V and 6 bases from J, the gap between germline ends came to 19 bases. In DNA, the CDR3 is TGTGCCAGCAGTTTAATCTCTTCCAGCCAGGGCCATGGCTACACCTTC. This gives the protein CASSLISSSQGHGYTF.

This clone was observed once. The chain uses TRBV18 and TRBJ1-4; D call uncertain. The CDR3 runs to 16 residues. V was cut by 4 bases and J by 8 bases, with 20 bases left in between. The germline V gene encodes CDR1 KGHSH and CDR2 LQKENI. Written as DNA, the CDR3 is TGTGCCAGCTCACAGGGAGCAGGCTCCTCTGGAGAAAAACTGTTTTTT. This translates into CASSQGAGSSGEKLFF.

The chain employs TRBV10-3 and TRBJ1-6, with D hard to call. Trimming took 6 bases from V and 4 from J, leaving 10 bases between them. The CDR3 runs 14 residues. CDR1 is ENHRY, CDR2 SYGVKD, per germline. DNA for the CDR3: TGTGCCATCAGACGGATGGCATATAATTCACCCCTCCACTTT. It translates to CAIRRMAYNSPLHF.

The chain combines TRBV29-1 with TRBJ1-2; TRBD1 might be the D (5 bases). Germline CDR1 SQVTM, CDR2 ANQGSEA. This CDR3 spans 15 amino acids. V lost 6 bases, J lost 7 bases, and 24 bases lay in between. The CDR3 loop reads CSVPVQGGLSTGYTF. The DNA for the CDR3 is TGCAGCGTGCCAGTTCAGGGCGGGTTATCTACTGGCTACACCTTC.

The V call is TRBV18, the J call TRBJ1-6; tentatively, D is TRBD1 (5 bases). Germline loops: CDR1 KGHSH, CDR2 LQKENI. This CDR3 spans 12 amino acids. Deletions cut 5 bases from V and 14 bases from J, with 13 bases between. CDR3 DNA sequence: TGTGCCAGCTCAGCCGGGACGGACTCCCTCCACTTT. This gives the protein CASSAGTDSLHF.

Only a few counts were recorded for this clone. The chain employs TRBV29-1 and TRBJ1-1, with D tentatively TRBD1 (5 bases). CDR1 SQVTM and CDR2 ANQGSEA come from the germline V gene. The V and J ends lost 6 bases and 11 bases respectively, with 10 bases between them. This CDR3 contains 9 residues. The CDR3 coding sequence is TGCAGCGTAGGGCCAGGGGCTTTCTTT. Encoded protein: CSVGPGAFF.

This rearrangement joins TRBV7-6 to TRBJ2-7, with unresolved D. The CDR3 has 12 residues. Germline-derived CDR1 and CDR2 are SGHVS and FNYEAQ. V lost 4 bases, J lost 5 bases, and 9 bases lay in between. The CDR3 region has the DNA TGTGCCAGCAGCTCCTGGACCGACGAGCAGTACTTC. This encodes CASSSWTDEQYF.

This chain links TRBV6-5 with TRBJ2-3; D is unclear. CDR3 length equals 14 residues. Trimming removed 0 bases at V and 5 bases at J, with 9 bases between. Germline loops: CDR1 MNHEY, CDR2 SVGAGI. The DNA for the CDR3 is TGTGCCAGCAGTTACTCGTTGGGAATAGATACGCAGTATTTT. It translates to CASSYSLGIDTQYF.

The chain is built from TRBV7-9 and TRBJ2-6, with D maybe TRBD1 (7 bases). Germline loops: CDR1 SEHNR, CDR2 FQNEAQ (reference sequence). V was shortened by 5 bases and J by 0 bases, with 17 bases between the two germline ends. CDR3 length: 18 amino acids. The CDR3 DNA sequence: TGTGCCAGCAGCCGGAGGGGGCAGGGCCGCTCTGGGGCCAACGTCCTGACTTTC. This sequence encodes CASSRRGQGRSGANVLTF.

As DNA, the CDR3 is TGTGCCAGCAGCTTTCAGGGGGCCAGGAATGGCTACACCTTC. Translating it yields CASSFQGARNGYTF. The gene calls are TRBV7-2 and TRBJ1-2; TRBD1 agrees at 8 bases. The junction had 6 bases not matched to a gene; V was cut back by 3 bases and J by 6 bases. The germline V gene has CDR1 SGHTA and CDR2 FQGNSA. This CDR3 is built from 14 residues. Supplemented by reference TRBV7-2 and TRBJ1-2, the full variable domain reads GAGVSQSPSNKVTEKGKDVELRCDPISGHTALYWYRQSLGQGLEFLIYFQGNSAPDKSGLPSDRFSAERTGGSVSTLTIQRTQQEDSAVYLCASSFQGARNGYTFGSGTRLTVV.

The gene calls are TRBV7-7 and TRBJ2-1, with D uncertain. The CDR3 extends over 12 amino acids. V was clipped by 5 bases and J by 9 bases, with 11 bases between them. Germline assignment: CDR1 SSHAT and CDR2 FNYEAQ (reference sequence). The CDR3: CASSPRPGEQFF. In DNA, the CDR3 is TGTGCCAGCAGCCCCCGGCCGGGTGAGCAGTTCTTC.

The chain recombines TRBV5-1 with TRBJ1-1; no reliable D call. Germline CDR1 SGHRS, CDR2 YFSETQ. The CDR3 has 13 amino acids. V lost 4 bases and J 5 bases, leaving 12 bases between the germline ends. The CDR3 is CASSKREGTEAFF. The CDR3 nucleotides read TGCGCCAGCAGCAAGAGGGAGGGTACTGAAGCTTTCTTT. The entire variable domain, with the rest obtained from reference TRBV5-1 and TRBJ1-1, is as follows: KAGVTQTPRYLIKTRGQQVTLSCSPISGHRSVSWYQQTPGQGLQFLFEYFSETQRNKGNFPGRFSGRQFSNSRSEMNVSTLELGDSALYLCASSKREGTEAFFGQGTRLTVV.

This clone has only one observation. The germline gene is not matched at one end of the junction; a read error may be the cause. J is TRBJ2-7 and V is TRBV4-2; the match to TRBD2 covers 7 bases. CDR1 and CDR2 from the germline V gene are LGHNA and YNFKEQ. The CDR3 consists of 18 residues. The CDR3 DNA follows: TGTGCCAGCAGCCAAGACGAAGTGGCGGGGGACTGGTTATTGCGGAGGGAGTTC. Protein: CASSQDEVAGDWLLRREF.

The chain employs TRBV1 and TRBJ2-7; TRBD1 reflects the table's D call only, with no check against the DNA. TRBV1 is termed a pseudogene. The CDR3 loop spans 14 amino acids. Here the CDR3 reads CTSSQETASYEQYF. The DNA of the CDR3 is TGCACCAGCAGCCAAGAGACAGCTTCCTACGAGCAGTACTTC.

The chain combines TRBV4-2 with TRBJ1-1; possibly TRBD1 for D (6 bases). The CDR3 covers 16 residues. Trimming cost V 0 bases and J 2 bases, with 13 bases left between them. Germline V gene data show CDR1 as LGHNA and CDR2 as YNFKEQ. Here the CDR3 reads CASSQDAGDTNTEAFF. The CDR3 DNA reads TGTGCCAGCAGCCAAGATGCAGGGGATACAAACACTGAAGCTTTCTTT.

The rearrangement uses TRBV5-5 and TRBJ2-7, with TRBD1 identical over 8 bases. The CDR3 sequence is 13 residues long. The V segment lost 4 bases and the J segment 7 bases; nucleotides outside the gene matches: 7. Germline CDR1 and CDR2: SGHKS and YYEKEE (reference sequence). This chain's CDR3 is CASSTRQGLEQYF. CDR3 DNA sequence: TGTGCCAGCAGCACCCGACAGGGGTTAGAGCAGTACTTC.

CDR3 sequence: CASSLPTSNTGELFF. CDR3 coding DNA: TGCGCCAGCAGCTTGCCCACGTCGAACACCGGGGAGCTGTTTTTT. The chain has TRBV5-1 and TRBJ2-2; D gene uncertain. CDR3 length: 15 amino acids. V lost 1 base and J lost 0, with 7 bases in between. Germline V gene lookup returns CDR1 SGHRS and CDR2 YFSETQ.

As for this clone: One end of the junction does not line up with germline, which may come from a read error. The chain has TRBV7-8 and TRBJ2-7; D gene ambiguous. Germline V gene sequence: CDR1 SGHVS, CDR2 FQNEAQ. The CDR3 length is 13 residues. The CDR3 region has the DNA TGTGCCAGCAGCTTAAATAGTGCATATAGCATACACTTC. It specifies CASSLNSAYSIHF.

The rearrangement joins TRBV27 to TRBJ1-5; weak D call: TRBD1 (5 bases). The germline V gene has CDR1 MNHEY and CDR2 SMNVEV (reference sequence). CDR3 length: 14 amino acids. V was trimmed by 11 bases and J by 1 base, leaving 15 bases between them. Written as DNA, the CDR3 is TGTGCCGCGGGACCCCCTCTAAGCAATCAGCCCCAGCATTTT. It is translated as CAAGPPLSNQPQHF.

This chain uses TRBV15 with TRBJ1-6; the match to TRBD1 covers 9 bases. The CDR3 is made up of 15 amino acids. V dropped 2 bases and J dropped 10; count of bases not matched to a gene: 6. Germline V gives CDR1 LNHNV, CDR2 YYDKDF (reference sequence). CDR3 in amino acids: CATSRLGTGRSPLHF. As DNA, the CDR3 is TGTGCCACCAGCAGACTCGGGACAGGGCGGTCACCCCTCCACTTT. The full variable domain, its missing parts supplied by reference TRBV15 and TRBJ1-6, is DAMVIQNPRYQVTQFGKPVTLSCSQTLNHNVMYWYQQKSSQAPKLLFHYYDKDFNNEADTPDNFQSRRPNTSFCFLDIRSPGLGDTAMYLCATSRLGTGRSPLHFGNGTRLTVT.

The J gene is TRBJ1-2, the V gene TRBV6-5; unclear D gene. Germline values: CDR1 MNHEY, CDR2 SVGAGI. The CDR3 runs 13 residues. Between the trimmed V and J ends, which lost 2 bases and 4 bases, there was a span of 8 bases. The CDR3 DNA is TGTGCCAGCAGTTACCAAGGAGTCTATGGCTACACCTTC. The encoded protein is CASSYQGVYGYTF.

About this clone: This specimen includes other DNA sequences encoding the same CDR3. The chain employs TRBV5-1 and TRBJ1-4, with TRBD1 matching 7 bases. Unmatched junction bases numbered 3, after V lost 2 bases and J lost 8 bases. In germline, CDR1 is SGHRS, CDR2 YFSETQ. The CDR3 has 13 residues. The CDR3 reads CASSLPGGEKLFF. The CDR3 bases are TGCGCCAGCAGCTTACCAGGGGGAGAAAAACTGTTTTTT. Based on the CDR3 plus reference TRBV5-1 and TRBJ1-4, the full variable domain is KAGVTQTPRYLIKTRGQQVTLSCSPISGHRSVSWYQQTPGQGLQFLFEYFSETQRNKGNFPGRFSGRQFSNSRSEMNVSTLELGDSALYLCASSLPGGEKLFFGSGTQLSVL.

As concerns this clone: No conserved phenylalanine or tryptophan is present at the end of the CDR3, so a read error is the likely explanation. V usage is TRBV18 and J usage is TRBJ1-3; D gene ambiguous. V lost 3 bases and J 0 bases, leaving 9 bases between the germline ends. This CDR3 is 15 amino acids long. The germline V gene has CDR1 KGHSH and CDR2 LQKENI. The DNA of the CDR3 is TGTGCCAGCTCACCCTACACAGCCTCTGGAAACACCATATATATT. Translating gives CASSPYTASGNTIYI.

The V and J genes are TRBV7-9 and TRBJ1-3, with a weak D call TRBD1 (6 bases). This CDR3 spans 13 amino acids. Germline CDR1 SEHNR, CDR2 FQNEAQ (reference sequence). V gave up 2 bases and J gave up 7 bases, with 9 bases separating them. The CDR3 here is CASSLSQGNTIYF. CDR3 DNA: TGTGCCAGCAGCTTATCCCAGGGGAACACCATATATTTT. The complete variable domain, with remaining parts taken from reference TRBV7-9 and TRBJ1-3, reads DTGVSQNPRHKITKRGQNVTFRCDPISEHNRLYWYRQTLGQGPEFLTYFQNEAQLEKSRLLSDRFSAERPKGSFSTLEIQRTEQGDSAMYLCASSLSQGNTIYFGEGSWLTVV.

The gene calls are TRBV5-1 and TRBJ2-2; D gene unclear. The germline V gene encodes CDR1 SGHRS and CDR2 YFSETQ. The V and J ends lost 4 bases and 0 bases respectively, with 4 bases between them. The CDR3 has 13 residues. CDR3 amino acids: CASSNANTGELFF. In DNA form, the CDR3 reads TGCGCCAGCAGCAATGCGAACACCGGGGAGCTGTTTTTT. Complete variable domain (other parts from reference TRBV5-1 and TRBJ2-2): KAGVTQTPRYLIKTRGQQVTLSCSPISGHRSVSWYQQTPGQGLQFLFEYFSETQRNKGNFPGRFSGRQFSNSRSEMNVSTLELGDSALYLCASSNANTGELFFGEGSRLTVL.